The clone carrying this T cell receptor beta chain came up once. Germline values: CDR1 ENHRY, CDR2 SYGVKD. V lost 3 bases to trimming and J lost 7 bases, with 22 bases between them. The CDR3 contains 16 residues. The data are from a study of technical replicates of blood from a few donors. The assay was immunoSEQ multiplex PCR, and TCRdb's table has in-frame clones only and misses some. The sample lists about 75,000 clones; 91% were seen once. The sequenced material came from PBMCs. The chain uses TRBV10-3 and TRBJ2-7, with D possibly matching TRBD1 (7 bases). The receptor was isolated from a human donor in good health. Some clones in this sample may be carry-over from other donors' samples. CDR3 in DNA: TGTGCCATCAGTGACGTGGGACAGCCAAAGGAGGGTGAGCAGTACTTC. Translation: CAISDVGQPKEGEQYF.